This entry describes one T cell receptor beta chain. Antigen specificity is unknown. These data come from a study of OX40 agonist ivuxolimab in advanced cancers. Study overall: Each dose-escalation patient presented with hepatocellular carcinoma, melanoma, renal cell or head and neck cancer. Previous treatment with anti-PD-1, anti-PD-L1 or anti-CTLA-4 therapy was allowed; under 50% had received some.

Germline V gene data show CDR1 as ENHRY and CDR2 as SYGVKD. The CDR3 is 11 amino acids. V was trimmed by 4 bases and J by 7 bases, leaving 4 bases between them. Study results and limitations: It was also the case that some nonresponders had low normalized T-cell clonal expansion.

Libraries were prepared by immunoSEQ multiplex PCR; TCRdb keeps only in-frame clonotypes and omits some of them. Of roughly 66,000 clones in the sample, over 80% were seen once. Exclusion applied to patients with autoimmune disease history or systemic immunosuppression. The source of this sequence is an adult with an advanced solid tumor such as melanoma, head and neck, liver or kidney cancer. The chain has TRBV10-3 and TRBJ1-4; unclear D gene. Specimen: CD4+ or CD8+ T cells sorted from blood, collected in a trial of the OX40 agonist ivuxolimab. CDR3 bases: TGTGCCATCAGTGGGGGTGAAAAACTGTTTTTT. It codes for CAISGGEKLFF.